This TCR beta chain was documented in a study of blood T cells in healthy people across ages. Overall study results and limits: Across samples, TCR beta diversity tracked strongly with naive T cell percentage.

The authors ran a second PCR of 7 to 11 cycles using a sample-barcoded 5' primer and a J-beta primer mix. TCRdb analysed the 5' RACE reads with MiXCR anew, one entry per CDR3 protein. The data hold fewer than 650,000 distinct CDR3 sequences, with approximately 26% observed a single time. The CDR3 runs 15 residues. Germline V gene sequence: CDR1 MNHEY, CDR2 SVGEGT. As to this clonotype: Its cognate antigen is unknown.

This sample was also put to use in a study of T cells of mothers and their children.

The chain links TRBV6-2 or TRBV6-3 to TRBJ2-5; TRBD1 is a possible D gene (6 bases). The J call may be in error: the DNA end matches TRBJ2-7 better. The clonotype was recovered from a boy younger than 10 in good health. The sequenced sample consisted of blood. In DNA form, the CDR3 reads TGTGCCAGCAGTTACAGCGCAGGGGTGGTGGACGAGCAGTACTTC. It translates to CASSYSAGVVDEQYF.